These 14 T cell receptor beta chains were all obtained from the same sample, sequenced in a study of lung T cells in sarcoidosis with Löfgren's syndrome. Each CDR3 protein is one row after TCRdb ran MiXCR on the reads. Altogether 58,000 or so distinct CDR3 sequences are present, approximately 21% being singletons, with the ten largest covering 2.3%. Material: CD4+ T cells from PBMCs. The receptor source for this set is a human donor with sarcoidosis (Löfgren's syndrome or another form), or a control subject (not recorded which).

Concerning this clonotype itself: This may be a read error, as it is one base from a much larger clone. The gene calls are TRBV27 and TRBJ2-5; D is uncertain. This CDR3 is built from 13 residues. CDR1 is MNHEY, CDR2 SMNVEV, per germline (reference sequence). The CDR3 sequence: CASSLSYQETQHF. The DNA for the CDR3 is TGTGCCAGCAGTTTATCGTACCAAGAGACCCAGCACTTC.

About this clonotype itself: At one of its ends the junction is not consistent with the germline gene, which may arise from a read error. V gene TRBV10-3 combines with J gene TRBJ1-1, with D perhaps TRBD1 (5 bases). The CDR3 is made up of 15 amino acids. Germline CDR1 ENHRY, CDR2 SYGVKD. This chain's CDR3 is CVISEVRTMNTEAFF. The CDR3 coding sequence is TGTGTCATCAGTGAGGTACGGACAATGAACACTGAAGCTTTCTTT.

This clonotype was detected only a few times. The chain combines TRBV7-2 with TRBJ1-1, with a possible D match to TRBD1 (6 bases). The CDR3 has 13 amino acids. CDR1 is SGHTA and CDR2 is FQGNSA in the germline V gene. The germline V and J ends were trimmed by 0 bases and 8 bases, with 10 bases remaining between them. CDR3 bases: TGTGCCAGCAGCTTAGCCCAGGGGTCGGAAGCTTTCTTT. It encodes CASSLAQGSEAFF.

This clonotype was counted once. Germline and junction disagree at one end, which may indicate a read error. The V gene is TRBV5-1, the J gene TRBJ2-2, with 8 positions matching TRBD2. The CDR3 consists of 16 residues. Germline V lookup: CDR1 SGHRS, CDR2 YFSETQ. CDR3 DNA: TGCGCCAGCAGCTTCTATAGCGGGACGAACGCCGGGGAGCTGTTTTTT. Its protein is CASSFYSGTNAGELFF. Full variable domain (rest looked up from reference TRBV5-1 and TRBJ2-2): KAGVTQTPRYLIKTRGQQVTLSCSPISGHRSVSWYQQTPGQGLQFLFEYFSETQRNKGNFPGRFSGRQFSNSRSEMNVSTLELGDSALYLCASSFYSGTNAGELFFGEGSRLTVL.

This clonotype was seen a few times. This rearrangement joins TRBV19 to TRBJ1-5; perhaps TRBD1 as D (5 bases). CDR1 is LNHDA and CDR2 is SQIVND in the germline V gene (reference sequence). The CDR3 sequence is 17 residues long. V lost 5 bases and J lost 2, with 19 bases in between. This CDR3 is CASSPAIRGTGNQPQHF. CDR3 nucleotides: TGTGCCAGTAGTCCCGCCATCCGAGGGACGGGCAATCAGCCCCAGCATTTT.

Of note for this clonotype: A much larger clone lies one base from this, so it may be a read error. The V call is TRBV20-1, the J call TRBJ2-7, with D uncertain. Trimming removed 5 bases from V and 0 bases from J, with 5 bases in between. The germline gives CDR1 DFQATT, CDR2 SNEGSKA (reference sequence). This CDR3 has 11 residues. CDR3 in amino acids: CSAPSSYEQYV. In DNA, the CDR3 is TGCAGTGCTCCGAGCTCCTACGAGCAGTACGTC.

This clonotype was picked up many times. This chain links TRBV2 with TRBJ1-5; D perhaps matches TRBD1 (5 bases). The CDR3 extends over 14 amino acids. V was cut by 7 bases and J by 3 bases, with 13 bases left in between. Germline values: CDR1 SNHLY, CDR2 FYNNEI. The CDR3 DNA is TGTGCCAGCAAAGGCAGGGCCTTCAATCAGCCCCAGCATTTT. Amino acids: CASKGRAFNQPQHF.

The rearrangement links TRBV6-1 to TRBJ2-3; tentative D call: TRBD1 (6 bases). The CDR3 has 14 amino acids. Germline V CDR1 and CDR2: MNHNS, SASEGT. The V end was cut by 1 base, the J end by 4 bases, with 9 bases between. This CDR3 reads CASSEGSGADTQYF. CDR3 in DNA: TGTGCCAGCAGTGAAGGGTCAGGGGCAGATACGCAGTATTTT.

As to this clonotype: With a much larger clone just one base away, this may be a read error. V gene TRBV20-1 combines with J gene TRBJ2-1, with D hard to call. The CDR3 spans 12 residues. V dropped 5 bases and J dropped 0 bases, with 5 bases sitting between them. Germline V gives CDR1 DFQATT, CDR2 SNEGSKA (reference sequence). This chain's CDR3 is CSAPGSYNEQFF. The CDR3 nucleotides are TGCAGTGCTCCGGGCTCCTACAATGAGCAGTTCTTC.

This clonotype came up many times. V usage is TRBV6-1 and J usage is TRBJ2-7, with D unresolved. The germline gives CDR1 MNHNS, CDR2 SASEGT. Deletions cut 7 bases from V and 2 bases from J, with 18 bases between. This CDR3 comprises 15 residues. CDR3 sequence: CASTDISEYPYEQYF. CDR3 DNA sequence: TGTGCCAGCACCGACATCTCTGAGTACCCCTACGAGCAGTACTTC.

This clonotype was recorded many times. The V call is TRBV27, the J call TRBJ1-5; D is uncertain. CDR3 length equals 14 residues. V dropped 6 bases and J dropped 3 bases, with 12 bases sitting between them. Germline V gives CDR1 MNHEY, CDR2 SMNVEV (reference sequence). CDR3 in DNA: TGTGCCAGCAGCCGAGGCTCTGTCAATCAGCCCCAGCATTTT. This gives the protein CASSRGSVNQPQHF.

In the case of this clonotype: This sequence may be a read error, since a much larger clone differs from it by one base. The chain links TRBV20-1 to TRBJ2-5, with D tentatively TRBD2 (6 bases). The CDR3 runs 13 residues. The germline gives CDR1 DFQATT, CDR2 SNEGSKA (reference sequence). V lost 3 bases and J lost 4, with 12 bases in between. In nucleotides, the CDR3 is TGCAGTGCTAGGGGGTTAGCGGCAGAGACCCAGTACTTC. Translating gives CSARGLAAETQYF.

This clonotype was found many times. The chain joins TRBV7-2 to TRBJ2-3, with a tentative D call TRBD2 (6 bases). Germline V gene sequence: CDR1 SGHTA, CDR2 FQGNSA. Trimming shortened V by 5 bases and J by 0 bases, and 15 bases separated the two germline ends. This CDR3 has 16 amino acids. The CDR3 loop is CASSTQPLASTDTQYF. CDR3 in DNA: TGTGCCAGCAGCACCCAGCCCCTAGCGAGCACAGATACGCAGTATTTT.

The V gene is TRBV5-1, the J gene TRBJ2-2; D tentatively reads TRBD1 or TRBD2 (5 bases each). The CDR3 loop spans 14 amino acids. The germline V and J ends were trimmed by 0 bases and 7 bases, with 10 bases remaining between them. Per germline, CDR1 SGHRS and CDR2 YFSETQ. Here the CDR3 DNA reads TGCGCCAGCAGCTTGGAGAGGGGCCTCGGGGAGCTGTTTTTT. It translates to CASSLERGLGELFF.